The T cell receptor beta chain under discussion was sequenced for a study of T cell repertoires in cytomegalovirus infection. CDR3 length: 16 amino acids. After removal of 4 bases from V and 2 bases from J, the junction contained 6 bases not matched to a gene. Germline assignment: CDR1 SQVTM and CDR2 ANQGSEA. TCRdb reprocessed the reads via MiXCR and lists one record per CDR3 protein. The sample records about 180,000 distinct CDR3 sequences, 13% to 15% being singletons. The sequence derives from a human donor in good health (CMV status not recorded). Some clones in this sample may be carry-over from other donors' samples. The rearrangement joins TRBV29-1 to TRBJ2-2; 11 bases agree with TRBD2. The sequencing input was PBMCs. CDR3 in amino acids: CSVGGLAEYNTGELFF. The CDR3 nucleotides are TGCAGCGTTGGGGGACTAGCGGAATATAACACCGGGGAGCTGTTTTTT.